The rows below give T cell receptor beta chains drawn from one sample of a study of blood T cell repertoires in COVID-19. Assay used: immunoSEQ multiplex PCR; TCRdb lists only in-frame clones, some missing. The sample carries over 300,000 clones, around 89% recorded once. What was sequenced was peripheral blood. These receptors originate from a man aged 18 to 35 with active or convalescent COVID-19. Each CDR3 is given with its conserved first and last residue. Each record gives: J gene, V gene, clone size, D gene, CDR3 protein, CDR3 DNA. A D gene is named only where the DNA matches it firmly. Size is omitted from some rows. Given values are once, few, many or a class for expanded clones.

j_call: TRBJ2-7; v_call: TRBV7-2; clone_size: once; d_call: TRBD2; cdr3_aa: CASSIPGLAGGRLYEQYF; cdr3_nt: TGTGCCAGCAGCATACCGGGACTAGCGGGGGGGCGGCTTTACGAGCAGTACTTC
j_call: TRBJ1-6; v_call: TRBV28; clone_size: NA; d_call: NA; cdr3_aa: CASSVRGQGNSPLHF; cdr3_nt: TGTGCCAGCAGTGTTCGAGGGCAGGGGAATTCACCCCTCCACTTT
j_call: TRBJ1-2; v_call: TRBV18; clone_size: NA; d_call: NA; cdr3_aa: CASSTIDSNYGYTF; cdr3_nt: TGTGCCAGCTCAACAATAGACAGCAACTATGGCTACACCTTC
j_call: TRBJ2-5; v_call: TRBV7-2; clone_size: NA; d_call: TRBD1; cdr3_aa: CASSVGTVETQYF; cdr3_nt: TGTGCCAGCAGCGTTGGGACAGTAGAGACCCAGTACTTC
j_call: TRBJ1-2; v_call: TRBV7-2; clone_size: NA; d_call: TRBD1; cdr3_aa: CASSLVTGAYGYTF; cdr3_nt: TGTGCCAGCAGCTTAGTTACAGGGGCCTATGGCTACACCTTC
j_call: TRBJ1-5; v_call: TRBV7-2; clone_size: NA; d_call: NA; cdr3_aa: CASSLGGGGNQPQHF; cdr3_nt: TGTGCCAGCAGCTTAGGAGGAGGGGGCAATCAGCCCCAGCATTTT
j_call: TRBJ1-2; v_call: TRBV10-3; clone_size: NA; d_call: TRBD1; cdr3_aa: CAISEWQQGPANYGYTF; cdr3_nt: TGTGCCATCAGTGAGTGGCAACAGGGGCCCGCTAACTATGGCTACACCTTC
j_call: TRBJ2-7; v_call: TRBV4-1; clone_size: NA; d_call: TRBD1; cdr3_aa: CASSDGTGKYEQYF; cdr3_nt: TGCGCCAGCAGCGACGGGACAGGGAAATACGAGCAGTACTTC
j_call: TRBJ2-3; v_call: TRBV18; clone_size: NA; d_call: TRBD2; cdr3_aa: CASSPRLATSTDTQYF; cdr3_nt: TGTGCCAGCTCACCACGACTAGCGACCAGCACAGATACGCAGTATTTT
j_call: TRBJ2-2; v_call: TRBV2; clone_size: NA; d_call: TRBD2; cdr3_aa: CASSLTSTSGGALNTGELFF; cdr3_nt: TGTGCCAGCAGTCTGACCTCGACTAGCGGGGGGGCCTTGAACACCGGGGAGCTGTTTTTT
j_call: TRBJ1-5; v_call: TRBV4-1; clone_size: NA; d_call: TRBD1; cdr3_aa: CASSPGTGGLDPQHF; cdr3_nt: TGCGCCAGCAGCCCAGGGACAGGGGGCCTCGATCCCCAGCATTTT
j_call: TRBJ1-3; v_call: TRBV11-2; clone_size: once; d_call: NA; cdr3_aa: CASSYSYGNTIYF; cdr3_nt: TGTGCCAGCAGCTATAGTTATGGAAACACCATATATTTT
j_call: TRBJ1-5; v_call: TRBV7-2; clone_size: NA; d_call: TRBD1; cdr3_aa: CASSLTGGPNQPQHF; cdr3_nt: TGTGCCAGCAGCCTAACAGGGGGACCCAATCAGCCCCAGCATTTT
j_call: TRBJ1-5; v_call: TRBV30; clone_size: NA; d_call: NA; cdr3_aa: CAWSPVLNQPQHF; cdr3_nt: TGTGCCTGGAGTCCTGTACTCAATCAGCCCCAGCATTTT
j_call: TRBJ1-2; v_call: TRBV19; clone_size: NA; d_call: TRBD1; cdr3_aa: CASSTGQGYGYTF; cdr3_nt: TGTGCCAGTAGTACGGGACAGGGTTATGGCTACACCTTC
j_call: TRBJ2-1; v_call: TRBV28; clone_size: NA; d_call: TRBD2; cdr3_aa: CASSSTSGRRSYNEQFF; cdr3_nt: TGTGCCAGCAGTTCGACTAGCGGGAGACGTTCCTACAATGAGCAGTTCTTC
j_call: TRBJ1-3; v_call: TRBV2; clone_size: NA; d_call: NA; cdr3_aa: CASSYIRKQGSGNTIYF; cdr3_nt: TGTGCCAGCAGTTATATCAGAAAACAGGGTTCTGGAAACACCATATATTTT
j_call: TRBJ1-3; v_call: TRBV18; clone_size: NA; d_call: NA; cdr3_aa: CASSPARGSGNTIYF; cdr3_nt: TGTGCCAGCTCACCAGCCAGGGGCTCTGGAAACACCATATATTTT
j_call: TRBJ1-1; v_call: TRBV18; clone_size: NA; d_call: NA; cdr3_aa: CASSPIGQQNTEAFF; cdr3_nt: TGTGCCAGCTCACCCATTGGACAGCAGAACACTGAAGCTTTCTTT
j_call: TRBJ2-7; v_call: TRBV12-3/TRBV12-4; clone_size: NA; d_call: NA; cdr3_aa: CASSYGSSYEQYF; cdr3_nt: TGTGCCAGCAGTTACGGGAGCTCCTACGAGCAGTACTTC
j_call: TRBJ2-5; v_call: TRBV9; clone_size: NA; d_call: NA; cdr3_aa: CASSVGGGAGKTQYF; cdr3_nt: TGTGCCAGCAGCGTAGGAGGGGGCGCGGGAAAGACCCAGTACTTC
j_call: TRBJ1-2; v_call: TRBV11-2; clone_size: NA; d_call: NA; cdr3_aa: CASSADRVNYGYTF; cdr3_nt: TGTGCCAGCAGCGCCGACAGAGTTAACTATGGCTACACCTTC
j_call: TRBJ2-1; v_call: TRBV5-1; clone_size: NA; d_call: NA; cdr3_aa: CASSEDYFNEQFF; cdr3_nt: TGCGCCAGCAGCGAGGACTATTTTAATGAGCAGTTCTTC
j_call: TRBJ1-3; v_call: TRBV25-1; clone_size: NA; d_call: NA; cdr3_aa: CASSDPPLDTIYF; cdr3_nt: TGTGCCAGCAGTGATCCTCCCCTCGACACCATATATTTT
j_call: TRBJ1-5; v_call: TRBV12-3/TRBV12-4; clone_size: NA; d_call: NA; cdr3_aa: CASSYGEYQPQHF; cdr3_nt: TGTGCCAGCAGTTATGGGGAGTATCAGCCCCAGCATTTT
j_call: TRBJ2-3; v_call: TRBV28; clone_size: NA; d_call: NA; cdr3_aa: CASSLIGGIGTGDTQYF; cdr3_nt: TGTGCCAGCAGTTTAATCGGCGGAATCGGGACTGGGGATACGCAGTATTTT
j_call: TRBJ1-5; v_call: TRBV28; clone_size: NA; d_call: TRBD1; cdr3_aa: CASSVQGARNQPQHF; cdr3_nt: TGTGCCAGCAGTGTACAGGGGGCGCGTAATCAGCCCCAGCATTTT
j_call: TRBJ1-1; v_call: TRBV20-1; clone_size: NA; d_call: NA; cdr3_aa: CSAPGTEAFF; cdr3_nt: TGCAGTGCTCCCGGGACAGAAGCTTTCTTT
j_call: TRBJ2-2; v_call: TRBV7-9; clone_size: NA; d_call: TRBD2; cdr3_aa: CASSPRTSGTVGELFF; cdr3_nt: TGTGCCAGCAGCCCAAGGACTAGCGGGACCGTCGGGGAGCTGTTTTTT
j_call: TRBJ2-7; v_call: TRBV7-3; clone_size: few; d_call: NA; cdr3_aa: CASSPGVANEQYF; cdr3_nt: TGTGCCAGCAGCCCGGGAGTAGCTAACGAGCAGTACTTC
j_call: TRBJ1-4; v_call: TRBV5-4; clone_size: NA; d_call: NA; cdr3_aa: CASSSFRSTNEKLFF; cdr3_nt: TGTGCCAGCAGCTCTTTCAGATCAACTAATGAAAAACTGTTTTTT
j_call: TRBJ2-5; v_call: TRBV7-3; clone_size: NA; d_call: TRBD1; cdr3_aa: CASSVDRGETQYF; cdr3_nt: TGTGCCAGCAGCGTGGACAGGGGCGAGACCCAGTACTTC
j_call: TRBJ2-3; v_call: TRBV7-3; clone_size: NA; d_call: NA; cdr3_aa: CASSLRRSLASSSTDTQYF; cdr3_nt: TGTGCCAGCAGCTTAAGGAGGTCGTTGGCCAGCTCTAGCACAGATACGCAGTATTTT
j_call: TRBJ2-3; v_call: TRBV9; clone_size: NA; d_call: TRBD2; cdr3_aa: CASSVRREVLDTQYF; cdr3_nt: TGTGCCAGCAGCGTACGGCGGGAGGTGCTGGATACGCAGTATTTT
j_call: TRBJ2-7; v_call: TRBV10-3; clone_size: NA; d_call: TRBD1; cdr3_aa: CAISESGGGQGYEQYF; cdr3_nt: TGTGCCATCAGTGAGTCAGGTGGGGGACAGGGGTACGAGCAGTACTTC
j_call: TRBJ1-2; v_call: TRBV5-5; clone_size: NA; d_call: NA; cdr3_aa: CASSLVSGYGYTF; cdr3_nt: TGTGCCAGCAGCTTGGTTTCGGGGTATGGCTACACCTTC
j_call: TRBJ1-1; v_call: TRBV3-1/TRBV3-2; clone_size: NA; d_call: TRBD1; cdr3_aa: CASSLADRAGAEAFF; cdr3_nt: TGTGCCAGCAGCCTTGCGGACAGGGCTGGGGCTGAAGCTTTCTTT
j_call: TRBJ1-2; v_call: TRBV28; clone_size: NA; d_call: NA; cdr3_aa: CASSLTGGPPSYTF; cdr3_nt: TGTGCCAGCAGTTTGACGGGGGGACCCCCAAGCTACACCTTC
j_call: TRBJ1-2; v_call: TRBV5-1; clone_size: NA; d_call: NA; cdr3_aa: CASSLSGGYGYTF; cdr3_nt: TGCGCCAGCAGCCTTTCCGGGGGCTATGGCTACACCTTC
j_call: TRBJ2-1; v_call: TRBV6-5; clone_size: NA; d_call: TRBD1; cdr3_aa: CASRDDRGHEQFF; cdr3_nt: TGTGCCAGCAGAGATGACAGGGGGCATGAGCAGTTCTTC
j_call: TRBJ2-7; v_call: TRBV7-2; clone_size: NA; d_call: TRBD1; cdr3_aa: CASSLRTGAIIYEQYF; cdr3_nt: TGTGCCAGCAGCCTAAGGACAGGGGCCATAATCTACGAGCAGTACTTC
j_call: TRBJ1-1; v_call: TRBV19; clone_size: few; d_call: NA; cdr3_aa: CASRPGFPNTEAFF; cdr3_nt: TGTGCCAGTAGGCCAGGGTTCCCGAACACTGAAGCTTTCTTT
j_call: TRBJ2-2; v_call: TRBV11-3; clone_size: NA; d_call: NA; cdr3_aa: CASSLHLGTGELFF; cdr3_nt: TGTGCCAGCAGCCTCCACCTCGGCACCGGGGAGCTGTTTTTT
j_call: TRBJ2-7; v_call: TRBV9; clone_size: NA; d_call: NA; cdr3_aa: CASSLSWTEYEQYF; cdr3_nt: TGTGCCAGCAGCCTCTCCTGGACAGAATACGAGCAGTACTTC
j_call: TRBJ2-1; v_call: TRBV9; clone_size: NA; d_call: TRBD1; cdr3_aa: CASTLGTGGNEQFF; cdr3_nt: TGTGCCAGTACCTTGGGGACAGGGGGAAATGAGCAGTTCTTC
j_call: TRBJ1-2; v_call: TRBV6-5; clone_size: NA; d_call: NA; cdr3_aa: CASNPDIYGYTF; cdr3_nt: TGTGCCAGCAACCCGGACATCTATGGCTACACCTTC
j_call: TRBJ1-1; v_call: TRBV7-9; clone_size: NA; d_call: TRBD1; cdr3_aa: CASSIRQGAINTEAFF; cdr3_nt: TGTGCCAGCAGCATTAGACAGGGGGCAATTAACACTGAAGCTTTCTTT
j_call: TRBJ2-1; v_call: TRBV5-1; clone_size: NA; d_call: TRBD2; cdr3_aa: CASSQTSGSIYEQFF; cdr3_nt: TGCGCCAGCAGCCAGACTAGCGGGAGTATCTATGAGCAGTTCTTC
j_call: TRBJ2-1; v_call: TRBV11-2; clone_size: NA; d_call: TRBD2; cdr3_aa: CASSDWTSGGANEQFF; cdr3_nt: TGTGCCAGCAGCGATTGGACTAGCGGGGGGGCAAATGAGCAGTTCTTC
j_call: TRBJ2-3; v_call: TRBV4-3; clone_size: many; d_call: NA; cdr3_aa: CASSRLYF; cdr3_nt: TGCGCCAGCAGCCGTCTTTATTTT
j_call: TRBJ1-1; v_call: TRBV10-3; clone_size: few; d_call: NA; cdr3_aa: CAISGGTDSKAFF; cdr3_nt: TGTGCCATCAGTGGGGGGACGGACAGTAAAGCTTTCTTT
j_call: TRBJ2-7; v_call: TRBV7-9; clone_size: NA; d_call: TRBD2; cdr3_aa: CASSRLAGVGESYEQYF; cdr3_nt: TGTGCCAGCAGCCGCCTAGCGGGAGTGGGAGAATCCTACGAGCAGTACTTC
j_call: TRBJ1-2; v_call: TRBV6-2/TRBV6-3; clone_size: NA; d_call: NA; cdr3_aa: CASSTSAPGVYGYTF; cdr3_nt: TGTGCCAGCAGTACCTCCGCCCCAGGGGTCTATGGCTACACCTTC
j_call: TRBJ2-1; v_call: TRBV19; clone_size: NA; d_call: TRBD1; cdr3_aa: CAVKRGQAYNEQFF; cdr3_nt: TGTGCCGTGAAACGAGGACAGGCCTACAATGAGCAGTTCTTC
j_call: TRBJ2-7; v_call: TRBV27; clone_size: NA; d_call: TRBD2; cdr3_aa: CASSVLAGAWYEQYF; cdr3_nt: TGTGCCAGCAGTGTACTAGCGGGAGCGTGGTACGAGCAGTACTTC
j_call: TRBJ2-7; v_call: TRBV19; clone_size: NA; d_call: TRBD1; cdr3_aa: CASSMGTGSGYEQYF; cdr3_nt: TGTGCCAGTAGTATGGGGACAGGGTCGGGCTACGAGCAGTACTTC
j_call: TRBJ1-6; v_call: TRBV21-1; clone_size: NA; d_call: NA; cdr3_aa: CASTTLPREGNSPLHF; cdr3_nt: TGTGCCAGCACCACCCTCCCCAGGGAGGGTAATTCACCCCTCCACTTT
j_call: TRBJ1-1; v_call: TRBV7-2; clone_size: NA; d_call: NA; cdr3_aa: CASSLVDGQGNTEAFF; cdr3_nt: TGTGCCAGCAGCTTAGTTGATGGGCAGGGGAACACTGAAGCTTTCTTT
j_call: TRBJ2-2; v_call: TRBV28; clone_size: once; d_call: NA; cdr3_aa: CASSLAGLDTGELFF; cdr3_nt: TGTGCCAGCAGTTTGGCGGGGCTGGACACCGGGGAGCTGTTTTTT
j_call: TRBJ2-1; v_call: TRBV29-1; clone_size: NA; d_call: NA; cdr3_aa: CSVDTGWEYNEQFF; cdr3_nt: TGCAGCGTGGATACAGGTTGGGAATACAATGAGCAGTTCTTC